The entry that follows covers one TCR beta chain sequence. As yet, its antigen is unknown. The data stem from a study of OX40 agonist ivuxolimab in advanced cancers. Study summary: A mean age of roughly 66 years, range 23 to 79, was recorded, and 82.7% were male. Findings of the study overall: There were also nonresponders showing low normalized T-cell clonal expansion.

Samples were taken at baseline and on day 1 of cycles 4 and 7. Only in-frame clones appear in the TCRdb table, and some are missing; sequencing was by immunoSEQ multiplex PCR. Of just under 75,000 clones in the sample, 92% were seen once. Germline CDR1 MGHRA, CDR2 YSYEKL. The germline V and J ends were trimmed by 0 bases and 2 bases, with 11 bases remaining between them. The CDR3 spans 16 residues. The TCR was taken from an adult with an advanced solid tumor such as melanoma, head and neck, liver or kidney cancer. The material was CD4+ or CD8+ T cells sorted from blood, obtained in a trial of the OX40 agonist ivuxolimab. V usage is TRBV4-1 and J usage is TRBJ1-3, with no clear D. In DNA form, the CDR3 reads TGCGCCAGCAGCCAAGATCGGAGGGTAGCTGGAAACACCATATATTTT. It yields the protein CASSQDRRVAGNTIYF.